This T cell receptor (beta chain) was identified during a study of CD8 T cells in ankylosing spondylitis. Study-level points and caveats: Eight highly homologous variants formed a TCR beta motif that appeared characteristic of ankylosing spondylitis blood.

About this clonotype: No antigen is known for it.

The authors made TCR beta libraries by quantitative 5'-RACE with molecular barcodes. TCRdb used MiXCR to reprocess the 5' RACE reads, holding one entry per CDR3 protein. Of about 540,000 distinct CDR3 sequences in the sample, roughly 12% were seen once. This CDR3 is built from 13 residues. Looked up from germline, CDR1 is SNHLY and CDR2 is FYNNEI. Deletions cut 4 bases from V and 0 bases from J, with 6 bases between. The sample consisted of blood, either unsorted or a sorted T cell fraction (not recorded which). V is TRBV2 and J is TRBJ2-5; the D is unclear. This sequence originates from a male donor with ankylosing spondylitis. In nucleotides, the CDR3 is TGTGCCAGCAGTGTACAATACCAAGAGACCCAGTACTTC. Translating it yields CASSVQYQETQYF.